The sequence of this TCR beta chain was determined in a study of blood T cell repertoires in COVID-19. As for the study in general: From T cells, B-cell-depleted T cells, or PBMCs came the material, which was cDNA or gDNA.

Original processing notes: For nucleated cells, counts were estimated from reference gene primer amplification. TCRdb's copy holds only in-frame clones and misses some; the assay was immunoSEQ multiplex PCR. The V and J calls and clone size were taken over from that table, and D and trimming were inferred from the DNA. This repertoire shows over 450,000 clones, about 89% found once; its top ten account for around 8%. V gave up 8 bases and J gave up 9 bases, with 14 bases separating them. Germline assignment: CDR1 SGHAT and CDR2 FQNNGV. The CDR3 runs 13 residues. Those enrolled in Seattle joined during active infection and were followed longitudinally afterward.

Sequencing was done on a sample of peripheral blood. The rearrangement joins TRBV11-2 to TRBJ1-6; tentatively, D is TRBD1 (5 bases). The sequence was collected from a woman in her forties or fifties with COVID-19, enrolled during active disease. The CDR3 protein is CASLRTPFSPLHF. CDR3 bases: TGTGCCAGCTTACGGACACCTTTTTCACCCCTCCACTTT. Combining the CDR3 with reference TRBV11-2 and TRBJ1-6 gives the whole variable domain EAGVAQSPRYKIIEKRQSVAFWCNPISGHATLYWYQQILGQGPKLLIQFQNNGVVDDSQLPKDRFSAERLKGVDSTLKIQPAKLEDSAVYLCASLRTPFSPLHFGNGTRLTVT.